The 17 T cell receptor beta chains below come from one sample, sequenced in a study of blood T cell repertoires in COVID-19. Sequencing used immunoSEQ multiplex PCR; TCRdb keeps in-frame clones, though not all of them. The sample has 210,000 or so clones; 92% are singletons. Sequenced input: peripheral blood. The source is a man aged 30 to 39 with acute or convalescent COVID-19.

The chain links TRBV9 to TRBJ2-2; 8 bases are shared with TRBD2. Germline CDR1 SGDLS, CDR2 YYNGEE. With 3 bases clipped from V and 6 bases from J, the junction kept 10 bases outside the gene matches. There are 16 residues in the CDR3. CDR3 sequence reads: CASSESGSYGAGELFF. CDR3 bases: TGTGCCAGCAGCGAAAGCGGGAGTTACGGTGCCGGGGAGCTGTTTTTT.

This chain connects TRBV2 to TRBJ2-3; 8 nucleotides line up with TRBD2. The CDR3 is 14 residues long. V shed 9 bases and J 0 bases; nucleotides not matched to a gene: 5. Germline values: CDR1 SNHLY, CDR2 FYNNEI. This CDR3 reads CASVAGYSTDTQYF. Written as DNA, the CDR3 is TGTGCCAGTGTAGCGGGATATAGCACAGATACGCAGTATTTT. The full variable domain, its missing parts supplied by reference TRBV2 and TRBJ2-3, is EPEVTQTPSHQVTQMGQEVILRCVPISNHLYFYWYRQILGQKVEFLVSFYNNEISEKSEIFDDQFSVERPDGSNFTLKIRSTKLEDSAMYFCASVAGYSTDTQYFGPGTRLTVL.

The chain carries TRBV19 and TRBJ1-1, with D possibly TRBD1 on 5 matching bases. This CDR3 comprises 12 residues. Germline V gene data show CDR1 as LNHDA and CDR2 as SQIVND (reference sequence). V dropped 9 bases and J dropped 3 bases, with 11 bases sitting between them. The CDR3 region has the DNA TGTGCCAGCAGGGCAGGGCACACTGAAGCTTTCTTT. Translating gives CASRAGHTEAFF.

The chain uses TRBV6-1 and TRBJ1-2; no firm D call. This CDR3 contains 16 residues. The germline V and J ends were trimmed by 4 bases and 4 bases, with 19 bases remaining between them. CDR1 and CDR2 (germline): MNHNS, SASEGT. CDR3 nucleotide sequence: TGTGCCAGCAGTGCCTCCCGGGTGAAGGGAGGCTATGGCTACACCTTC. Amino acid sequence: CASSASRVKGGYGYTF.

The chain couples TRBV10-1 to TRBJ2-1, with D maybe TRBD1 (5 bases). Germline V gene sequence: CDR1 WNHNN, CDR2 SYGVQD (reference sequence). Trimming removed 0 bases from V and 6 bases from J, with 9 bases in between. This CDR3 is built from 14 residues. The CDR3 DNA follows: TGCGCCAGCAGTGAGTCCCGGCAGGGCAATGAGCAGTTCTTC. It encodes CASSESRQGNEQFF.

The CDR3, as DNA: TGTGCCAGCAGCCACCCCGGGGGGGGGACCTATGGCTACACCTTC. It yields the protein CASSHPGGGTYGYTF. This sequence joins TRBV14 and TRBJ1-2; D possibly corresponds to TRBD1 (5 bases). The germline CDR1 and CDR2 sequences are SGHDN and FVKESK. The CDR3 spans 15 residues. V gave up 3 bases and J gave up 4 bases, with 15 bases separating them. Full variable domain (outside the CDR3, taken from reference TRBV14 and TRBJ1-2): EAGVTQFPSHSVIEKGQTVTLRCDPISGHDNLYWYRRVMGKEIKFLLHFVKESKQDESGMPNNRFLAERTGGTYSTLKVQPAELEDSGVYFCASSHPGGGTYGYTFGSGTRLTVV.

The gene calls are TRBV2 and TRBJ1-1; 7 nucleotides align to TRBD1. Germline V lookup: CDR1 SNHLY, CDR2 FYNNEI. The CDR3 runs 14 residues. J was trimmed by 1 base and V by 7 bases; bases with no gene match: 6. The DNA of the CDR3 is TGTGCCAGCAATCCCGGGACAGCGAACACTGAAGCTTTCTTT. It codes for CASNPGTANTEAFF.

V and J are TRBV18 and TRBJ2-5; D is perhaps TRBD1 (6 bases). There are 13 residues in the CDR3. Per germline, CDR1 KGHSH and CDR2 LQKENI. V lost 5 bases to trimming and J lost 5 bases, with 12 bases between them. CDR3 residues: CASSTRQGETQYF. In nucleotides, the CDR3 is TGTGCCAGCTCAACCCGCCAGGGGGAGACCCAGTACTTC.

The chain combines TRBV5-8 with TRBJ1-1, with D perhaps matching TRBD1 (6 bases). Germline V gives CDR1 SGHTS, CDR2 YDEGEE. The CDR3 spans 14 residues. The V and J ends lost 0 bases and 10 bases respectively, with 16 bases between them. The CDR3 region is CASSLVLQSRGAFF. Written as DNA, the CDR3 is TGTGCCAGCAGCTTGGTGCTCCAGTCCAGGGGAGCTTTCTTT.

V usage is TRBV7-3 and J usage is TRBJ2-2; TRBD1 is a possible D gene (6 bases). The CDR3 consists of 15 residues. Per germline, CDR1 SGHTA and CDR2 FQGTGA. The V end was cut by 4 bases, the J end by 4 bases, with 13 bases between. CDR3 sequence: CASSSPGHLTGELFF. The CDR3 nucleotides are TGTGCCAGCAGCTCCCCGGGACACCTCACCGGGGAGCTGTTTTTT.

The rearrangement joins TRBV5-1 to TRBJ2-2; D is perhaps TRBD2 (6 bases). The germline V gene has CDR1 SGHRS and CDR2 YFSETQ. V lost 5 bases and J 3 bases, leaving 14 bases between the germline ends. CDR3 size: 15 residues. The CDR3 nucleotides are TGCGCCAGCAGTCGTGGAGGCGGGGACACCGGGGAGCTGTTTTTT. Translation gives CASSRGGGDTGELFF.

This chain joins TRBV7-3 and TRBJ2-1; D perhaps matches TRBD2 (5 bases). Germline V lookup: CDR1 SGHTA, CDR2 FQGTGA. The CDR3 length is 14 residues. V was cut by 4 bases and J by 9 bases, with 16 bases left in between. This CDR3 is CASSSSAGKGEQFF. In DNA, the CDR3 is TGTGCCAGCAGCTCCTCGGCGGGTAAGGGTGAGCAGTTCTTC.

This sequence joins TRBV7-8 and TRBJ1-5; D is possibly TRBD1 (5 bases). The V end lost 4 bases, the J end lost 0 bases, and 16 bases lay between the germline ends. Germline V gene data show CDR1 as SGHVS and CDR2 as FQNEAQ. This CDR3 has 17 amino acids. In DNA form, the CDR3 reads TGTGCCAGCAGCTACGAAACAGGCGGACATAGCAATCAGCCCCAGCATTTT. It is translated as CASSYETGGHSNQPQHF.

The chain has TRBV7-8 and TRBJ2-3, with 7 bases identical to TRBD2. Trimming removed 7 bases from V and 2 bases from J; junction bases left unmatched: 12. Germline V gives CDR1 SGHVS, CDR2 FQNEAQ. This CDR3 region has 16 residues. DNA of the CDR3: TGTGCCAGCACCCGGGGACGGGGGGTCCCCACAGATACGCAGTATTTT. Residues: CASTRGRGVPTDTQYF.

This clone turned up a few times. CDR3 amino acids: CASSSGQGMNTEAFF. DNA of the CDR3: TGTGCCAGCAGTTCCGGACAGGGAATGAACACTGAAGCTTTCTTT. V usage is TRBV27 and J usage is TRBJ1-1; TRBD1 aligns across 8 bases. Germline CDR1 MNHEY, CDR2 SMNVEV (reference sequence). The CDR3 has 15 amino acids. V shed 4 bases, J shed 0 bases, and the junction held 4 bases outside the gene matches.

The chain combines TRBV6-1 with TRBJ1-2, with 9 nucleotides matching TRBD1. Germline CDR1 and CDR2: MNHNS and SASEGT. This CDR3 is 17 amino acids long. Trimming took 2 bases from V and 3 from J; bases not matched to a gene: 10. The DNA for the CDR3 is TGTGCCAGCAGTGAATACGGGACAGGGCCGTCCTACTATGGCTACACCTTC. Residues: CASSEYGTGPSYYGYTF.

In DNA, the CDR3 is TGCAGCGTTGCGTCCCGGACTGAAGCTTTCTTT. It translates to CSVASRTEAFF. This chain links TRBV29-1 with TRBJ1-1, with no clear D. Germline V gene sequence: CDR1 SQVTM, CDR2 ANQGSEA. The CDR3 runs to 11 residues. V lost 4 bases, J lost 5 bases, and 8 bases lay in between. The whole variable domain, filled in from reference TRBV29-1 and TRBJ1-1, reads SAVISQKPSRDICQRGTSLTIQCQVDSQVTMMFWYRQQPGQSLTLIATANQGSEATYESGFVIDKFPISRPNLTFSTLTVSNMSPEDSSIYLCSVASRTEAFFGQGTRLTVV.